The 2 T cell receptor beta chains below were found in one sample sequenced in a study of T cell changes during pregnancy in multiple sclerosis. Libraries were prepared by immunoSEQ multiplex PCR; TCRdb keeps only in-frame clonotypes and omits some of them. This table has about 50,000 clones, more than 85% appearing once. Specimen: CD4+ T cells from peripheral blood mononuclear cells, collected after pregnancy. These receptors were taken from a female donor with multiple sclerosis, enrolled in a pregnancy study.

The chain combines TRBV27 with TRBJ1-2, with TRBD1 matching 7 bases. CDR1 is MNHEY and CDR2 is SMNVEV in the germline V gene (reference sequence). This CDR3 comprises 13 residues. V trimming: 7 bases; J trimming: 4 bases; junction bases outside the gene matches: 6. The CDR3 reads CASTQRQGYGYTF. CDR3 nucleotides: TGTGCCAGCACCCAACGACAGGGCTATGGCTACACCTTC.

This clone appeared a few times. The chain recombines TRBV5-1 with TRBJ1-2, with TRBD1 matching over 9 bases. The CDR3 sequence is 14 residues long. The germline V gene has CDR1 SGHRS and CDR2 YFSETQ. V shed 1 base, J shed 2 bases, and the junction held 0 bases outside the gene matches. In DNA form, the CDR3 reads TGCGCCAGCAGCTTGACAGGGGGCAACTATGGCTACACCTTC. It codes for CASSLTGGNYGYTF.